The 23 T cell receptor beta chains presented below share a single source sample, sequenced in a study of blood T cell repertoires in COVID-19. Only in-frame clones appear in the TCRdb table, and some are missing; sequencing was by immunoSEQ multiplex PCR. The sample carries about 120,000 clones, 72% recorded once. Sequenced input: peripheral blood. These receptors were obtained from a woman in her fifties or sixties with acute or convalescent COVID-19.

The chain is built from TRBV7-9 and TRBJ1-1, with D possibly matching TRBD1 (6 bases). Trimming stripped 3 bases from V and 10 bases from J, with 18 bases between. The CDR3 is 14 amino acids. Germline V gene lookup returns CDR1 SEHNR and CDR2 FQNEAQ (reference sequence). The CDR3 sequence: CASSFRPDSRRAFF. The DNA of the CDR3 is TGTGCCAGCAGCTTCCGCCCGGACAGTCGTAGAGCTTTCTTT.

The V and J genes are TRBV9 and TRBJ2-7; 8 positions match TRBD1. V shed 4 bases, J shed 3 bases, and the junction held 9 bases outside the gene matches. CDR1 and CDR2 from the germline V gene are SGDLS and YYNGEE. The length of the CDR3 is 15 residues. The CDR3 sequence is CASSPGNRGNYEQYF. In nucleotides, the CDR3 is TGTGCCAGCAGCCCCGGTAACAGGGGGAACTACGAGCAGTACTTC.

This clone was observed once. This chain uses TRBV28 with TRBJ1-6; 7 positions agree with TRBD1. The V segment lost 5 bases and the J segment 12 bases; nucleotides outside the gene matches: 13. This CDR3 spans 15 amino acids. Per germline, CDR1 MDHEN and CDR2 SYDVKM. CDR3 nucleotides: TGTGCCAGCAGTCTTCCTAGTGGACAGGCGCGACCCCTCCACTTT. It specifies CASSLPSGQARPLHF. The whole variable domain, remainder taken from reference TRBV28 and TRBJ1-6, is DVKVTQSSRYLVKRTGEKVFLECVQDMDHENMFWYRQDPGLGLRLIYFSYDVKMKEKGDIPEGYSVSREKKERFSLILESASTNQTSMYLCASSLPSGQARPLHFGNGTRLTVT.

The rearrangement uses TRBV7-9 and TRBJ2-4, with D tentatively TRBD2 (6 bases). This CDR3 has 16 residues. Germline assignment: CDR1 SEHNR and CDR2 FQNEAQ (reference sequence). V shed 5 bases and J shed 6 bases, with 20 bases lying between them. In nucleotides, the CDR3 is TGTGCCAGCAGCCCCAATTCAGTGCGGGGTAGAAACATTCAGTACTTC. Residues: CASSPNSVRGRNIQYF.

V gene TRBV6-6 combines with J gene TRBJ2-3; D gene ambiguous. Trimming cost V 8 bases and J 5 bases, with 8 bases left between them. Per germline, CDR1 MNHNY and CDR2 SVGAGI (reference sequence). This CDR3 is built from 11 residues. The chain's CDR3 is CASGRGDTQYF. Here the CDR3 DNA reads TGTGCCAGCGGTCGCGGAGATACGCAGTATTTT.

This chain connects TRBV9 to TRBJ1-5; 9 bases fit TRBD1. The CDR3 is 15 residues long. V lost 1 base, J lost 3 bases, and 2 bases stayed unmatched. CDR1 and CDR2 from the germline V gene are SGDLS and YYNGEE. CDR3 nucleotide sequence: TGTGCCAGCAGCGTAACAGGGGGCGCCAATCAGCCCCAGCATTTT. Protein sequence: CASSVTGGANQPQHF. The variable domain in full, completed from reference TRBV9 and TRBJ1-5, reads DSGVTQTPKHLITATGQRVTLRCSPRSGDLSVYWYQQSLDQGLQFLIQYYNGEERAKGNILERFSAQQFPDLHSELNLSSLELGDSALYFCASSVTGGANQPQHFGDGTRLSIL.

This clone has only one observation. CDR3 loop: CRAGEGYTF. The CDR3 DNA reads as TGCAGAGCAGGGGAGGGCTACACCTTC. The rearrangement links TRBV20-1 to TRBJ1-2, with D perhaps TRBD1 (6 bases). Germline CDR1 reads DFQATT; CDR2 reads SNEGSKA (reference sequence). This CDR3 region has 9 residues.

The V call is TRBV7-8, the J call TRBJ1-1; no clear D. The CDR3 has 14 residues. The germline CDR1 and CDR2 sequences are SGHVS and FQNEAQ. The V end was cut by 5 bases, the J end by 9 bases, with 19 bases between. The CDR3 loop reads CASSVGSERLKAFF. CDR3 coding DNA: TGTGCCAGCAGCGTCGGGTCCGAGCGTCTCAAAGCTTTCTTT.

This sequence joins TRBV3-1 (or the pseudogene TRBV3-2) and TRBJ1-6; D remains ambiguous. The CDR3 has 13 residues. V shed 4 bases and J shed 7 bases, with 8 bases lying between them. In germline, CDR1 is LGHDT, CDR2 YNNKEL (reference sequence). The CDR3: CASSPSLNSPLHF. Here the CDR3 DNA reads TGTGCCAGCAGCCCTTCCCTAAATTCACCCCTCCACTTT.

This clone was observed at least ten times. The rearrangement uses TRBV20-1 and TRBJ2-7, with TRBD2 matching 11 bases. The junction had 5 bases not matched to a gene; V was cut back by 3 bases and J by 1 base. The CDR3 is 15 amino acids. CDR1 is DFQATT and CDR2 is SNEGSKA in the germline V gene (reference sequence). The CDR3 sequence is CSASTSGGRSYEQYF. For the CDR3, the DNA is TGCAGTGCTAGTACTAGCGGGGGCCGGTCCTACGAGCAGTACTTC.

This chain links TRBV12-3 or TRBV12-4 with TRBJ1-4; weak D call: TRBD1 (6 bases). Trimming removed 5 bases from V and 8 bases from J, with 12 bases in between. The CDR3 has 13 residues. The CDR3 DNA reads as TGTGCCAGCAGTGTGGACAGTTGGGAAAAACTGTTTTTT. Protein: CASSVDSWEKLFF.

The chain couples TRBV2 to TRBJ2-5, with 7 nucleotides matching TRBD2. Germline V gene sequence: CDR1 SNHLY, CDR2 FYNNEI. V lost 2 bases and J lost 4; bases outside the gene matches: 4. The length of the CDR3 is 14 residues. In nucleotides, the CDR3 is TGTGCCAGCAGTGAACGGAGGGAGGGAGAGACCCAGTACTTC. Its translation is CASSERREGETQYF.

Of note for this clone: Distinct nucleotide sequences in the sample also encode this CDR3. The rearrangement joins TRBV11-2 to TRBJ2-1, with 9 bases lining up with TRBD2. The V and J ends lost 1 base and 3 bases, in that order; junction bases with no gene match: 4. The CDR3 contains 16 residues. Germline-derived CDR1 and CDR2 are SGHAT and FQNNGV. The chain's CDR3 is CASSLVGSGGYNEQFF. In DNA, the CDR3 is TGTGCCAGCAGCTTAGTTGGTAGCGGGGGCTACAATGAGCAGTTCTTC.

The chain couples TRBV7-2 to TRBJ1-1; 7 nucleotides agree with TRBD1. V shed 5 bases and J 11 bases; nucleotides not matched to a gene: 5. The CDR3 is 11 residues long. Germline V gene lookup returns CDR1 SGHTA and CDR2 FQGNSA. Here the CDR3 DNA reads TGTGCCAGCAGCACGGGACAGACGGCTTTCTTT. This sequence encodes CASSTGQTAFF.

This sequence joins TRBV18 and TRBJ2-1, with 14 bases aligning to TRBD2. Germline CDR1 is KGHSH and CDR2 is LQKENI. The CDR3 has 18 residues. With 3 bases clipped from V and 3 bases from J, the junction kept 7 bases outside the gene matches. The CDR3 spells CASSPRTSGGSSYNEQFF. The CDR3 coding sequence is TGTGCCAGCTCACCCCGGACTAGCGGGGGGTCTAGCTACAATGAGCAGTTCTTC. The whole variable domain, filled in from reference TRBV18 and TRBJ2-1, reads NAGVMQNPRHLVRRRGQEARLRCSPMKGHSHVYWYRQLPEEGLKFMVYLQKENIIDESGMPKERFSAEFPKEGPSILRIQQVVRGDSAAYFCASSPRTSGGSSYNEQFFGPGTRLTVL.

Relative to its sample, this clone is medium-sized. The chain combines TRBV27 with TRBJ1-6; D possibly corresponds to TRBD1 (6 bases). The length of the CDR3 is 17 residues. The germline V gene has CDR1 MNHEY and CDR2 SMNVEV (reference sequence). V was shortened by 0 bases and J by 2 bases, with 11 bases between the two germline ends. CDR3 loop: CASSLSSSGAYNSPLHF. The CDR3 region has the DNA TGTGCCAGCAGTTTATCGTCTTCAGGGGCCTATAATTCACCCCTCCACTTT.

This clone was detected ten times or more. This chain uses TRBV3-1 (or the pseudogene TRBV3-2) with TRBJ2-2; tentative D call: TRBD1 (6 bases). This CDR3 spans 15 amino acids. The V end lost 4 bases, the J end lost 2 bases, and 11 bases lay between the germline ends. Germline assignment: CDR1 LGHDT and CDR2 YNNKEL (reference sequence). The CDR3 nucleotides read TGTGCCAGCAGCCTCAGACAGGCCAACACCGGGGAGCTGTTTTTT. Protein sequence: CASSLRQANTGELFF.

This rearrangement joins TRBV7-6 to TRBJ1-1; D is ambiguous. The CDR3 spans 15 residues. V was trimmed by 1 base and J by 0 bases, leaving 9 bases between them. Germline assignment: CDR1 SGHVS and CDR2 FNYEAQ. The CDR3 is CASSLDRRMNTEAFF. The CDR3 nucleotides are TGTGCCAGCAGCTTAGACAGACGGATGAACACTGAAGCTTTCTTT.

This clone was observed a few times. The chain employs TRBV28 and TRBJ1-5; D uncertain. V lost 4 bases to trimming and J lost 6 bases, with 7 bases between them. The germline V gene has CDR1 MDHEN and CDR2 SYDVKM. CDR3 size: 12 residues. CDR3 residues: CASSSRVQPQHF. DNA of the CDR3: TGTGCCAGCAGTTCTCGAGTTCAGCCCCAGCATTTT.

The chain combines TRBV9 with TRBJ1-5; D gene ambiguous. CDR3 length: 15 residues. Per germline, CDR1 SGDLS and CDR2 YYNGEE. V lost 3 bases to trimming and J lost 4 bases, with 14 bases between them. The CDR3 is CASSAEGGGNQPQHF. CDR3 nucleotides: TGTGCCAGCAGCGCGGAAGGTGGAGGGAATCAGCCCCAGCATTTT.

The chain is built from TRBV18 and TRBJ1-6; no clear D. The CDR3 is 16 amino acids. Germline V gene data show CDR1 as KGHSH and CDR2 as LQKENI. V was shortened by 3 bases and J by 6 bases, with 15 bases between the two germline ends. DNA for the CDR3: TGTGCCAGCTCACCTAACCTAGGAGGTGGTAATTCACCCCTCCACTTT. This gives the protein CASSPNLGGGNSPLHF.

The V call is TRBV11-1, the J call TRBJ2-4; TRBD1 might be the D (5 bases). The CDR3 length is 14 residues. Germline CDR1 reads SGHAT; CDR2 reads FQDESV (reference sequence). Between the trimmed V and J ends, which lost 6 bases and 9 bases, there was a span of 18 bases. CDR3 DNA: TGTGCCAGCAGGGCGAATCAGGGTTGGGGCATTCAGTACTTC. As protein: CASRANQGWGIQYF. Supplemented by reference TRBV11-1 and TRBJ2-4, the full variable domain reads EAEVAQSPRYKITEKSQAVAFWCDPISGHATLYWYRQILGQGPELLVQFQDESVVDDSQLPKDRFSAERLKGVDSTLKIQPAELGDSAMYLCASRANQGWGIQYFGAGTRLSVL.

This sequence joins TRBV28 and TRBJ1-2; no reliable D call. V lost 4 bases, J lost 6 bases, and 6 bases lay in between. There are 11 residues in the CDR3. Per the germline V gene, CDR1 is MDHEN and CDR2 is SYDVKM. The CDR3 sequence: CASSSQDGYTF. As DNA, the CDR3 is TGTGCCAGCAGTTCCCAGGATGGCTACACCTTC.